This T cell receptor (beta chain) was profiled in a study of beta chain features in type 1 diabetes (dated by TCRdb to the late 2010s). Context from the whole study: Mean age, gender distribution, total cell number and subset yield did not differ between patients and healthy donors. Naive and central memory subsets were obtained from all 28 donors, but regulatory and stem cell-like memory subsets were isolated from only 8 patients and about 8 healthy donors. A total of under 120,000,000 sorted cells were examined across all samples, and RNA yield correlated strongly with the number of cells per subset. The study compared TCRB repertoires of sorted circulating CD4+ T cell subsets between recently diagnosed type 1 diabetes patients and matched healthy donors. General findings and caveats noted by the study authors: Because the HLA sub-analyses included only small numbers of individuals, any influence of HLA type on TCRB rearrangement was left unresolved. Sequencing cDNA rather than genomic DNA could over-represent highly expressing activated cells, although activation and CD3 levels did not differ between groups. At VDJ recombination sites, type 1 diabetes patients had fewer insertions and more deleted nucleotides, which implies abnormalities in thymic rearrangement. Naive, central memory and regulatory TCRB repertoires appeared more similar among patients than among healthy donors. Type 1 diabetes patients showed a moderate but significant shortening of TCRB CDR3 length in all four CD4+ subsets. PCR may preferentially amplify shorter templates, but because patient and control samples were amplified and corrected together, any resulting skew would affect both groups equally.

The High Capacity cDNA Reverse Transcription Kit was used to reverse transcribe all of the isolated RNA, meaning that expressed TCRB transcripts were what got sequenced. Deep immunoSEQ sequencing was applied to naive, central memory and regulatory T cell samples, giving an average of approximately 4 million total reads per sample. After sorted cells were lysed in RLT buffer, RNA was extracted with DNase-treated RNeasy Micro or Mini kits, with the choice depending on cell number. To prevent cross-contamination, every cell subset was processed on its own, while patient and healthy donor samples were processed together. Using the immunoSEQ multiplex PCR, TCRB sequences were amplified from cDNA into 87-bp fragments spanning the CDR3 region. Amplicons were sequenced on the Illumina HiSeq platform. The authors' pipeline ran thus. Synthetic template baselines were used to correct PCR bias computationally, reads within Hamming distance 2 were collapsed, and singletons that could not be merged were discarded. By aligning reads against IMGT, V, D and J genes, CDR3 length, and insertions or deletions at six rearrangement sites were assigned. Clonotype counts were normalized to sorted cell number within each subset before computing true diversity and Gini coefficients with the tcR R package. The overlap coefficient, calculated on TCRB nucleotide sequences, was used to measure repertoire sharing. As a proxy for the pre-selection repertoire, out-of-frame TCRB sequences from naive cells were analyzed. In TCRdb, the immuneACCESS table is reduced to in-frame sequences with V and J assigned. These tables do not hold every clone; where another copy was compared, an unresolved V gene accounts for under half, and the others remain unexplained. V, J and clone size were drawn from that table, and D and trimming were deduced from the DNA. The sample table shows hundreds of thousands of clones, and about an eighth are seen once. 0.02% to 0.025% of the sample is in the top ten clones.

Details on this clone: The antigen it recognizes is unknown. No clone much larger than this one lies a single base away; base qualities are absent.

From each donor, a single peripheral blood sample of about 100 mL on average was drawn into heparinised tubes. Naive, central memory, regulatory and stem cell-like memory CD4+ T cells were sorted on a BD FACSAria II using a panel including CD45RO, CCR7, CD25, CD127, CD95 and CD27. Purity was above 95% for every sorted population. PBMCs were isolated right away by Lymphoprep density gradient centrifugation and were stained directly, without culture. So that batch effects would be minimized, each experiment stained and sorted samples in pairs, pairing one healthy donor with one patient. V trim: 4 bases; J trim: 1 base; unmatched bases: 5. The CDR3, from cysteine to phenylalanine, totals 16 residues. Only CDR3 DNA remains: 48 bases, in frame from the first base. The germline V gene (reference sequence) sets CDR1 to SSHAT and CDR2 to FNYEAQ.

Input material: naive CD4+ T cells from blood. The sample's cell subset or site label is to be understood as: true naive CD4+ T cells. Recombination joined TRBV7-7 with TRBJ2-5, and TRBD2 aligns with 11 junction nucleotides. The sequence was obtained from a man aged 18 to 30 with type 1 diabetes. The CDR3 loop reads CASSSGLAGPQETQYF. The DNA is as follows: TGTGCCAGCAGCTCCGGACTAGCGGGTCCCCAAGAGACCCAGTACTTC.